Following are 6 T cell receptor beta chains from one sample sequenced in a study of cytomegalovirus exposure and HLA in healthy donors. Both 60 Vbeta primers and 13 Jbeta primers went into the PCR. Sequencing used immunoSEQ multiplex PCR; TCRdb keeps in-frame clones, though not all of them. The table includes about 130,000 clones, roughly 80% detected once. Input material: PBMCs. The receptor source for this set is a woman in her forties or fifties in good health and CMV-seronegative.

This clone was recorded once. This chain links TRBV28 with TRBJ2-7; 9 nucleotides line up with TRBD1. This CDR3 spans 17 amino acids. V was pared by 5 bases and J by 5 bases, with 16 bases of the junction left unmatched. Per the germline V gene, CDR1 is MDHEN and CDR2 is SYDVKM. Written as DNA, the CDR3 is TGTGCCAGCAGTCCTCTACTCCGGGACAGGGAGATTGACGAGCAGTACTTC. Its translation is CASSPLLRDREIDEQYF.

The chain combines TRBV28 with TRBJ2-7; D may be TRBD1 (7 bases). Trimming took 0 bases from V and 5 from J, leaving 17 bases between them. The CDR3 has 16 amino acids. Germline-derived CDR1 and CDR2 are MDHEN and SYDVKM. CDR3 DNA: TGTGCCAGCAGTTTATGGAGACAGGGTGCGGGGAACGAGCAGTACTTC. Its protein is CASSLWRQGAGNEQYF.

The chain employs TRBV29-1 and TRBJ2-2; 8 nucleotides agree with TRBD1. Germline assignment: CDR1 SQVTM and CDR2 ANQGSEA. This CDR3 is 14 amino acids long. Trimming at V came to 4 bases and at J to 6 bases, leaving 7 bases not matched to a gene. The CDR3 loop reads CSVGTGIVSGELFF. In nucleotides, the CDR3 is TGCAGCGTTGGGACAGGGATAGTCTCCGGGGAGCTGTTTTTT.

The V gene is TRBV10-1, the J gene TRBJ1-2; tentative D call: TRBD1 (5 bases). This CDR3 has 13 amino acids. Trimming pared 5 bases from V and 9 bases from J, leaving 16 bases between. The V gene's germline CDR1 is WNHNN and CDR2 SYGVQD (reference sequence). The CDR3 DNA sequence: TGCGCCAGCAGTCAGGACACCGATTTTAGCTACACCTTC. Amino acids: CASSQDTDFSYTF.

The V and J genes are TRBV7-9 and TRBJ2-5; the D gene is possibly TRBD1 (6 bases). There are 13 residues in the CDR3. Germline CDR1 and CDR2: SEHNR and FQNEAQ (reference sequence). Trimming removed 5 bases from V and 5 bases from J, with 12 bases in between. In nucleotides, the CDR3 is TGTGCCAGCAGCGCGACAGGCGTGGAGACCCAGTACTTC. Translating gives CASSATGVETQYF.

This clone was seen a few times. The V call is TRBV4-1, the J call TRBJ1-2; D gene unclear. This CDR3 has 19 residues. Germline V lookup: CDR1 MGHRA, CDR2 YSYEKL. V lost 0 bases, J lost 5 bases, and 25 bases lay in between. The CDR3 reads CASSQERMAAEVGAYGYTF. CDR3 DNA: TGCGCCAGCAGCCAAGAACGTATGGCAGCGGAGGTGGGAGCTTATGGCTACACCTTC.